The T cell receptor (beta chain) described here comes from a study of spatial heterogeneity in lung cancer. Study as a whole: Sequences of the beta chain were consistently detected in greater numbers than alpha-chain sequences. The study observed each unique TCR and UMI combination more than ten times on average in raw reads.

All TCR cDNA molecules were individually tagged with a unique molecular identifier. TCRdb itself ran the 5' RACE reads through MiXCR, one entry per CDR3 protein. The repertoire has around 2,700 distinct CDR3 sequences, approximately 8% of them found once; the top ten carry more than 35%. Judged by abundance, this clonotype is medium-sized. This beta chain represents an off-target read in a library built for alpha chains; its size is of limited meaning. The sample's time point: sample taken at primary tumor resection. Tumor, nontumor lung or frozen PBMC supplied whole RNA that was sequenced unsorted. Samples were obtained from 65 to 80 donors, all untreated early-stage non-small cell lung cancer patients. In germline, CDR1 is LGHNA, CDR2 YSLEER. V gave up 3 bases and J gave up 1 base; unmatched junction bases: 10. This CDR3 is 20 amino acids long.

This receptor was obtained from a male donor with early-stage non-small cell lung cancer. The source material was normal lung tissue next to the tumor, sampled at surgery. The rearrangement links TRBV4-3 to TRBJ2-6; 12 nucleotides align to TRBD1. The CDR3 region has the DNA TGCGCCAGCAGCCATGCCCGGGACAGGGGGCTTATTTCTGGGGCCAACGTCCTGACTTTC. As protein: CASSHARDRGLISGANVLTF.